The present T cell receptor (beta chain) was sequenced within a study of early T cells in non-severe SARS-CoV-2 infection. Across the whole study: Unpaired chains resulted from sequencing bulk RNA of unsorted whole blood.

General study points: Matching with VDJdb favored anti-spike CD8 responses (missing private and CD4 specificities).

This clonotype was seen a few times. The antigen remains unidentified. The CDR3 is 12 residues long. Looked up from germline, CDR1 is GTSNPN and CDR2 is SVGIG (reference sequence). Trimming cost V 3 bases and J 3 bases; bases outside gene matches: 1. The protocol attached unique molecular identifiers to individual cDNA molecules. TCRdb reprocessed the 5' RACE reads via MiXCR and lists one record per CDR3 protein. Altogether tens of thousands of distinct CDR3 sequences are present, 9% to 15% being singletons, with the ten largest covering approximately 7%. The V and J genes are TRBV30 and TRBJ1-1; 7 positions agree with TRBD1. The sequence came from an adult who was a healthcare worker with PCR-confirmed SARS-CoV-2 infection or an uninfected control (not recorded which). Sequenced sample: whole blood. The CDR3 region is CAWSTGDTEAFF. Written as DNA, the CDR3 is TGTGCCTGGAGCACAGGGGACACTGAAGCTTTCTTT.